A single sample gave rise to the 25 T cell receptor beta chains below, sequenced in a study of control samples from healthy donors and cancer patients (dated by TCRdb to the early 2020s). Library construction relied on the immunoSEQ multiplex PCR assay. TCRdb limited this immuneACCESS table to in-frame rearrangements with V and J called. A share of clones is missing; checked studies link under half to unresolved V genes, and the rest is unexplained. For this sample the table gives approximately 150,000 clones, of which about 90% were detected only once. The top ten hold approximately 1.8% of the sample. The source material was blood. These receptors were obtained from a man aged 18 to 29 in good health.

This chain joins TRBV28 and TRBJ1-3; no clear D. The germline V gene encodes CDR1 MDHEN and CDR2 SYDVKM. Between the trimmed V and J ends, which lost 3 bases and 4 bases, there was a span of 16 bases. CDR3 size: 16 residues. The CDR3 region has the DNA TGTGCCAGCAGTTTGTTGCCGGTCGGTGGCGGAAACACCATATATTTT. Protein product: CASSLLPVGGGNTIYF.

This chain joins TRBV6-2 or TRBV6-3 and TRBJ1-3; D remains ambiguous. V lost 6 bases and J 2 bases, leaving 5 bases between the germline ends. The CDR3 spans 12 residues. CDR1 is MNHEY, CDR2 SVGEGT, per germline. CDR3 sequence reads: CASSSAGNTIYF. The CDR3 DNA reads as TGTGCCAGCAGCTCCGCTGGAAACACCATATATTTT.

This clone is a singleton in its sample. The V gene is TRBV6-5, the J gene TRBJ1-1; 10 nucleotides agree with TRBD1. In germline, CDR1 is MNHEY, CDR2 SVGAGI. V was clipped by 8 bases and J by 5 bases; unmatched bases: 8. This CDR3 comprises 14 residues. CDR3 residues: CASGKDRGETEAFF. DNA of the CDR3: TGTGCCAGCGGTAAGGACAGGGGGGAGACTGAAGCTTTCTTT.

The chain uses TRBV30 and TRBJ1-2; 8 bases agree with TRBD1. The V gene's germline CDR1 is GTSNPN and CDR2 SVGIG (reference sequence). The CDR3 extends over 13 amino acids. Trimming at V came to 2 bases and at J to 6 bases, leaving 5 bases not matched to a gene. This CDR3 is CAWSKDRGHGYTF. The CDR3 DNA follows: TGTGCCTGGAGTAAAGACAGGGGACATGGCTACACCTTC. The entire variable domain, with the rest obtained from reference TRBV30 and TRBJ1-2, is as follows: SQTIHQWPATLVQPVGSPLSLECTVEGTSNPNLYWYRQAAGRGLQLLFYSVGIGQISSEVPQNLSASRPQDRQFILSSKKLLLSDSGFYLCAWSKDRGHGYTFGSGTRLTVV.

V usage is TRBV5-4 and J usage is TRBJ2-5; D is undetermined. In germline, CDR1 is SGHNT, CDR2 YYREEE (reference sequence). The CDR3 length is 13 residues. The V and J ends lost 0 bases and 2 bases respectively, with 5 bases between them. The chain's CDR3 is CASSLGRQETQYF. CDR3 in DNA: TGTGCCAGCAGCTTGGGCAGGCAAGAGACCCAGTACTTC.

The chain recombines TRBV2 with TRBJ2-5; 10 nucleotides match TRBD2. The CDR3 has 16 residues. V lost 2 bases, J lost 2 bases, and 5 bases stayed unmatched. CDR1 is SNHLY, CDR2 FYNNEI, per germline. The CDR3 region is CASSERASGGQETQYF. CDR3 coding DNA: TGTGCCAGCAGTGAACGGGCTAGCGGGGGACAAGAGACCCAGTACTTC.

CDR3 loop: CASSPRPQVSGNTIYF. In DNA, the CDR3 is TGTGCCAGTAGCCCAAGACCGCAAGTATCTGGAAACACCATATATTTT. The chain uses TRBV19 and TRBJ1-3, with unresolved D. V lost 6 bases to trimming and J lost 1 base, with 16 bases between them. CDR3 length equals 16 residues. Per the germline V gene, CDR1 is LNHDA and CDR2 is SQIVND (reference sequence).

The chain joins TRBV7-5 to TRBJ2-5; the table's D call, TRBD2, was not checked against the DNA. TRBV7-5 is a known pseudogene. The CDR3 covers 18 residues. CDR3 protein: CVRSSRLAGGIHQETQYF. DNA of the CDR3: TGTGTCAGAAGCTCGAGGCTAGCGGGGGGGATACACCAAGAGACCCAGTACTTC.

The chain carries TRBV9 and TRBJ2-2; TRBD1 might be the D (6 bases). The CDR3 has 16 amino acids. The ends were cut back, 3 bases at V and 0 bases at J, with 12 bases in the middle. CDR1 and CDR2 from the germline V gene are SGDLS and YYNGEE. The CDR3 loop reads CASSGFGTTNTGELFF. In nucleotides, the CDR3 is TGTGCCAGCAGCGGGTTCGGGACAACGAACACCGGGGAGCTGTTTTTT.

The V call is TRBV10-3, the J call TRBJ2-7; weak D call: TRBD1 (5 bases). Looked up from germline, CDR1 is ENHRY and CDR2 is SYGVKD. The CDR3 has 14 amino acids. V lost 2 bases and J lost 0, with 8 bases in between. The CDR3 region is CAISEGGASYEQYF. In DNA, the CDR3 is TGTGCCATCAGTGAGGGTGGGGCCTCCTACGAGCAGTACTTC.

The gene calls are TRBV25-1 and TRBJ2-5; D is uncertain. CDR3 length: 12 residues. The germline V gene encodes CDR1 MGHDK and CDR2 SYGVNS. Between the trimmed V and J ends, which lost 4 bases and 5 bases, there was a span of 8 bases. CDR3: CASSGSAETQYF. The CDR3 DNA is TGTGCCAGCAGTGGGTCCGCGGAGACCCAGTACTTC.

The chain is built from TRBV7-8 and TRBJ2-3; 10 nucleotides match TRBD2. Germline CDR1 reads SGHVS; CDR2 reads FQNEAQ. The CDR3 has 14 amino acids. V shed 4 bases and J 10 bases; nucleotides not matched to a gene: 8. The CDR3 is CASSSGPSGGPQYF. CDR3 in DNA: TGTGCCAGCAGCTCCGGCCCTAGCGGGGGCCCGCAGTATTTT.

The V and J genes are TRBV6-2 or TRBV6-3 and TRBJ2-1, with D possibly TRBD1 on 6 matching bases. Trimming removed 5 bases from V and 6 bases from J, with 11 bases in between. Per germline, CDR1 MNHEY and CDR2 SVGEGT. The CDR3 is 13 residues long. CDR3 protein: CASSQQGFNEQFF. In DNA, the CDR3 is TGTGCCAGCAGTCAACAGGGTTTCAATGAGCAGTTCTTC.

This sequence joins TRBV4-1 and TRBJ1-2, with D hard to call. The V end lost 0 bases, the J end lost 7 bases, and 18 bases lay between the germline ends. CDR3 length equals 16 residues. Germline assignment: CDR1 MGHRA and CDR2 YSYEKL. The CDR3 sequence: CASSQDRVVTLSGYTF. In nucleotides, the CDR3 is TGCGCCAGCAGCCAAGATCGGGTGGTCACCCTCTCTGGCTACACCTTC.

This chain joins TRBV5-5 and TRBJ2-7; maybe TRBD2 (5 bases). The V end was cut by 5 bases, the J end by 0 bases, with 15 bases between. Germline lookup yields CDR1 SGHKS and CDR2 YYEKEE (reference sequence). The CDR3 is made up of 15 amino acids. The CDR3 nucleotides are TGTGCCAGCAGGCCAGGACTTACAAGCTCCTACGAGCAGTACTTC. Its translation: CASRPGLTSSYEQYF.

The chain carries TRBV7-9 and TRBJ2-1; TRBD1 agrees at 8 bases. CDR3 length equals 14 residues. V lost 4 bases to trimming and J lost 7 bases; unmatched junction nucleotides: 6. Germline V gene data show CDR1 as SEHNR and CDR2 as FQNEAQ (reference sequence). The CDR3 loop reads CASSSPRQGNEQFF. Written as DNA, the CDR3 is TGTGCCAGCAGCTCTCCGAGACAGGGGAATGAGCAGTTCTTC.

The chain combines TRBV15 with TRBJ2-5; D is possibly TRBD1 (6 bases). Germline CDR1 reads LNHNV; CDR2 reads YYDKDF (reference sequence). The V end was cut by 4 bases, the J end by 2 bases, with 8 bases between. The CDR3 contains 13 residues. The CDR3 here is CATSTGDQETQYF. Written as DNA, the CDR3 is TGTGCCACCAGCACAGGGGATCAAGAGACCCAGTACTTC.

The chain joins TRBV6-5 to TRBJ1-2, with D possibly TRBD1 on 5 matching bases. With 2 bases removed from V and 3 bases from J, the gap between germline ends came to 10 bases. CDR3 length: 14 amino acids. Per germline, CDR1 MNHEY and CDR2 SVGAGI. The CDR3: CASSYTGLHYGYTF. The DNA of the CDR3 is TGTGCCAGCAGTTACACGGGACTTCACTATGGCTACACCTTC.

This rearrangement joins TRBV28 to TRBJ2-1; D gene ambiguous. There are 14 residues in the CDR3. Germline V CDR1 and CDR2: MDHEN, SYDVKM. V dropped 2 bases and J dropped 6 bases, with 11 bases sitting between them. DNA for the CDR3: TGTGCCAGCAGTTTACAAGGATACGGCAATGAGCAGTTCTTC. Translating gives CASSLQGYGNEQFF.

This clone was recorded only once. The gene calls are TRBV4-2 and TRBJ2-2, with a weak D call TRBD2 (5 bases). CDR1 LGHNA and CDR2 YNFKEQ come from the germline V gene. The CDR3 is made up of 16 amino acids. Trimming stripped 3 bases from V and 0 bases from J, with 11 bases between. The chain's CDR3 is CASSQGRLANTGELFF. Written as DNA, the CDR3 is TGTGCCAGCAGCCAGGGGAGACTGGCGAACACCGGGGAGCTGTTTTTT.

V is TRBV23-1 and J is TRBJ2-1; D is tentatively TRBD1 or TRBD2 (6 bases each). TRBV23-1 has ORF status, its function being uncertain. V dropped 4 bases and J dropped 0 bases, with 19 bases sitting between them. This CDR3 region has 18 residues. CDR3 sequence: CASSRPARGDRSYNEQFF. CDR3 sequence (DNA): TGCGCCAGCAGTCGACCGGCGAGGGGGGACCGCTCCTACAATGAGCAGTTCTTC.

V and J are TRBV23-1 and TRBJ1-5; 10 nucleotides line up with TRBD1. TRBV23-1 is classed as an ORF, of uncertain function. The CDR3 extends over 19 amino acids. J lost 2 bases, V lost 4 bases, and 14 bases had no gene match. CDR3 coding DNA: TGCGCCAGCAGTCTTCGCCCGGGACAGGGGTTAAAGGGCAATCAGCCCCAGCATTTT. It specifies CASSLRPGQGLKGNQPQHF.

The gene calls are TRBV2 and TRBJ1-2; 11 nucleotides match TRBD1. The CDR3 sequence is 14 residues long. Losses at the gene ends were 7 bases for V and 3 bases for J; bases not matched to a gene: 4. Per germline, CDR1 SNHLY and CDR2 FYNNEI. CDR3 region: CASKGTGGHYGYTF. In nucleotides, the CDR3 is TGTGCCAGCAAGGGGACAGGGGGACACTATGGCTACACCTTC.

The chain has TRBV7-2 and TRBJ2-5; TRBD1 is a possible D gene (5 bases). The CDR3 covers 13 residues. Germline values: CDR1 SGHTA, CDR2 FQGNSA. The ends were cut back, 8 bases at V and 1 base at J, with 11 bases in the middle. CDR3 protein: CASRQNAQETQYF. The CDR3 region has the DNA TGTGCCAGCCGACAGAACGCCCAAGAGACCCAGTACTTC.

This chain joins TRBV28 and TRBJ1-5; the D gene is possibly TRBD1 (5 bases). The CDR3 runs 13 residues. Trimming removed 7 bases from V and 6 bases from J, with 13 bases in between. In germline, CDR1 is MDHEN, CDR2 SYDVKM. The CDR3: CASTMEGFQPQHF. The CDR3 DNA is TGTGCCAGCACCATGGAGGGGTTTCAGCCCCAGCATTTT.